These 28 T cell receptor beta chains came from one sample sequenced in a study of Graves' ophthalmopathy and Graves' hyperthyroidism (dated by TCRdb to about 2018). This sample was sequenced with an Illumina HiSeq 2000. TCR beta CDR3 regions were amplified from RNA transcripts for repertoire sequencing. The first round was an RT-PCR using HTBI primers with the Qiagen OneStep RT-PCR kit, and this first round was followed by a second-round multiplex PCR, then size selection and purification. TCRdb reprocessing: public reads trimmed at Q25 with fastp, clones called with MiXCR, in-frame beta chains kept. Every entry covers one CDR3 protein and lists the most common genes and DNA from its rows. The sample table records a few hundred thousand distinct CDR3 sequences; 20% to 25% of these occur just once. The leading ten clones occupy roughly 3.2% of the sample. Sequenced sample: peripheral blood. The source of these receptors is a woman younger than 30 with stable Graves' hyperthyroidism. Donor details come from another sample of the same person, matched by shared clones.

At least ten counts were recorded for this clonotype. The chain couples TRBV12-3 or TRBV12-4 to TRBJ2-5; D uncertain. This CDR3 comprises 15 residues. V was shortened by 0 bases and J by 2 bases, with 10 bases between the two germline ends. CDR3 bases: TGTGCCAGCAGTTTAGCGCTACGGAGTCAAGAGACCCAGTACTTC. It is translated as CASSLALRSQETQYF.

This clonotype was observed at least ten times. This chain links TRBV7-8 with TRBJ1-6; no clear D gene. The CDR3 consists of 12 residues. Trimming left V 3 bases short and J 9 bases short, with 6 bases between. The V gene's germline CDR1 is SGHVS and CDR2 FQNEAQ. The CDR3 here is CASSFTLSPLHF. In DNA, the CDR3 is TGTGCCAGCAGCTTTACGCTTTCACCCCTCCACTTT.

At least ten counts were recorded for this clonotype. V usage is TRBV15 and J usage is TRBJ2-7, with 10 bases that match TRBD1. CDR3 size: 14 residues. Trimming at V came to 5 bases and at J to 4 bases, leaving 5 bases not matched to a gene. CDR1 and CDR2 from the germline V gene are LNHNV and YYDKDF (reference sequence). The CDR3 loop reads CATSGTGVGYEQYF. The CDR3 bases are TGTGCCACCAGCGGGACAGGGGTTGGGTACGAGCAGTACTTC.

This clonotype was counted many times. The chain recombines TRBV7-8 with TRBJ2-7, with D tentatively TRBD2 (5 bases). CDR1 and CDR2 (germline): SGHVS, FQNEAQ. V shed 4 bases and J shed 5 bases, with 9 bases lying between them. The CDR3 has 12 residues. In DNA, the CDR3 is TGTGCCAGCAGCTCCCGGAGGAACGAGCAGTACTTC. It is translated as CASSSRRNEQYF. The complete variable domain, with remaining parts taken from reference TRBV7-8 and TRBJ2-7, reads GAGVSQSPRYKVAKRGQDVALRCDPISGHVSLFWYQQALGQGPEFLTYFQNEAQLDKSGLPSDRFFAERPEGSVSTLKIQRTQQEDSAVYLCASSSRRNEQYFGPGTRLTVT.

This clonotype has ten or more counts. V and J are TRBV20-1 and TRBJ2-5; D ambiguous. Germline V CDR1 and CDR2: DFQATT, SNEGSKA (reference sequence). Trimming took off 2 bases at V and 2 bases at J, with 9 bases between the two ends. The CDR3 consists of 13 residues. For the CDR3, the DNA is TGCAGTGCTAGAAAGGATCGTCAAGAGACCCAGTACTTC. Amino acid sequence: CSARKDRQETQYF.

This clonotype was recorded many times. V gene TRBV3-1 combines with J gene TRBJ2-7, with no clear D. Deletions cut 1 base from V and 3 bases from J, with 7 bases between. Germline V gene data show CDR1 as LGHDT and CDR2 as YNNKEL (reference sequence). The CDR3 extends over 13 amino acids. In nucleotides, the CDR3 is TGTGCCAGCAGCCAAGGGCTGTTCTACGAGCAGTACTTC. Protein product: CASSQGLFYEQYF.

This clonotype showed up many times. The germline gene is not matched at one end of the junction; a read error may be the cause. The V and J genes are TRBV12-3 or TRBV12-4 and TRBJ1-2, with D tentatively TRBD1 (6 bases). The CDR3 is made up of 12 amino acids. CDR3 region: CASSSGPGALIF. CDR3 coding DNA: TGTGCCAGCAGTAGCGGTCCAGGGGCCCTAATCTTC.

At least ten counts were recorded for this clonotype. The V and J genes are TRBV20-1 and TRBJ1-5, with 9 bases lining up with TRBD1. The J segment lost 4 bases and the V segment lost 1 base, leaving 14 bases of the junction unmatched. The CDR3 has 18 residues. Germline loops: CDR1 DFQATT, CDR2 SNEGSKA (reference sequence). The CDR3 spells CSARAPSGTGSRNQPQHF. As DNA, the CDR3 is TGCAGTGCTAGAGCCCCCTCGGGGACAGGGAGTCGAAATCAGCCCCAGCATTTT.

About this clonotype: This CDR3 is missing its conserved last phenylalanine or tryptophan, likely due to a read error. It is unclear where the CDR3 begins or ends on the DNA, so no DNA is shown, and the CDR3 is as TCRdb lists it. The chain couples TRBV11-2 to TRBJ1-2; TRBD1, the table's D call, lacks a check against the DNA. The CDR3 extends over 14 residues, inclusive of both ends. Germline CDR1 SGHAT, CDR2 FQNNGV. This CDR3 reads CASSQGGGSYGYTV.

This clonotype was found many times. This sequence joins TRBV11-2 and TRBJ1-1; no reliable D call. The V end lost 4 bases, the J end lost 0 bases, and 9 bases lay between the germline ends. Germline V gives CDR1 SGHAT, CDR2 FQNNGV. This CDR3 spans 14 amino acids. The CDR3 coding sequence is TGTGCCAGCAGCTCCTCGTGGCTGAACACTGAAGCTTTCTTT. Residues: CASSSSWLNTEAFF.

CDR3 residues: CASSGFEAEAFF. CDR3 DNA: TGTGCCAGCAGCGGTTTTGAAGCGGAAGCTTTCTTT. The V and J genes are TRBV12-3 or TRBV12-4 and TRBJ1-1; D is unclear. CDR3 length: 12 amino acids. The germline V and J ends were trimmed by 6 bases and 8 bases, with 13 bases remaining between them.

This clonotype was recorded many times. The J gene is TRBJ2-5, the V gene TRBV6-2 or TRBV6-3; D unclear. The ends were cut back, 6 bases at V and 6 bases at J, with 8 bases in the middle. Germline V lookup: CDR1 MNHEY, CDR2 SVGEGT. This CDR3 contains 11 residues. In nucleotides, the CDR3 is TGTGCCAGCAGCCTTGCTCAGACCCAGTACTTC. It is translated as CASSLAQTQYF.

This clonotype has at least ten counts. J is TRBJ2-7 and V is TRBV10-3; 11 bases map to TRBD2. CDR1 is ENHRY and CDR2 is SYGVKD in the germline V gene. This CDR3 comprises 15 residues. The V segment lost 2 bases and the J segment 4 bases; nucleotides outside the gene matches: 4. The CDR3 loop reads CAISEGTSGKYEQYF. The DNA of the CDR3 is TGTGCCATCAGTGAGGGGACTAGCGGAAAGTACGAGCAGTACTTC.

This clonotype was found many times. The chain is built from TRBV7-3 and TRBJ1-2, with a possible D match to TRBD1 (6 bases). The V end lost 7 bases, the J end lost 2 bases, and 26 bases lay between the germline ends. Germline values: CDR1 SGHTA, CDR2 FQGTGA. The CDR3 extends over 18 amino acids. The CDR3 nucleotides are TGTGCCAGCATTCCCACTCCTTCCTGGACAGAAACGAACTATGGCTACACCTTC. It codes for CASIPTPSWTETNYGYTF.

This clonotype was counted many times. For the CDR3, the DNA is TGTGCCAGCAGCCTATACTACGAGCAGTACTTC. Protein product: CASSLYYEQYF. This chain joins TRBV11-2 and TRBJ2-7; the D is unclear. Looked up from germline, CDR1 is SGHAT and CDR2 is FQNNGV. This CDR3 region has 11 residues. V gave up 5 bases and J gave up 3 bases, with 5 bases separating them.

This clonotype was seen at least ten times. The chain has TRBV4-1 and TRBJ2-7; 7 bases align to TRBD1. CDR3 length: 15 residues. Germline values: CDR1 MGHRA, CDR2 YSYEKL. Trimming cost V 1 base and J 6 bases; bases outside gene matches: 9. The chain's CDR3 is CASSQVEPGGFEQYF. CDR3 DNA: TGCGCCAGCAGCCAAGTCGAACCAGGGGGTTTCGAGCAGTACTTC.

This clonotype was observed many times. A much larger clone lies one base from this, so it may be a read error. V is TRBV9 and J is TRBJ2-5, with D possibly being TRBD1 (6 bases). CDR1 is SGDLS and CDR2 is YYNGEE in the germline V gene. This CDR3 has 14 amino acids. V lost 4 bases to trimming and J lost 1 base, with 11 bases between them. This CDR3 reads CASSPRTAQETQYF. Written as DNA, the CDR3 is TGTGCCAGCAGCCCTCGGACAGCCCAAGAGACCCAGTACTTC.

This clonotype has ten or more counts. The chain employs TRBV7-2 and TRBJ2-7; 8 nucleotides agree with TRBD1. The junction had 3 bases not matched to a gene; V was cut back by 1 base and J by 1 base. The CDR3 consists of 15 residues. CDR1 is SGHTA, CDR2 FQGNSA, per germline. The CDR3 here is CASSLGTGSSYEQYF. CDR3 nucleotides: TGTGCCAGCAGCTTAGGGACAGGGTCTTCCTACGAGCAGTACTTC. Together with reference TRBV7-2 and TRBJ2-7, the CDR3 gives the full variable domain: GAGVSQSPSNKVTEKGKDVELRCDPISGHTALYWYRQSLGQGLEFLIYFQGNSAPDKSGLPSDRFSAERTGGSVSTLTIQRTQQEDSAVYLCASSLGTGSSYEQYFGPGTRLTVT.

There are many counts of this clonotype. A single base separates this from a much larger clone, so it may be a read error. V is TRBV7-9 and J is TRBJ2-7, with D unclear. This CDR3 is 13 amino acids long. CDR1 and CDR2 from the germline V gene are SEHNR and FQNEAQ (reference sequence). Trimming pared 2 bases from V and 0 bases from J, leaving 5 bases between. The CDR3 DNA is TGTGCCAGCAGCTTACAGGACTCCTACGAGCAGTACTTC. Translating it yields CASSLQDSYEQYF.

This clonotype was seen repeatedly, ten times or more. The J gene is TRBJ1-5, the V gene TRBV2; weak D call: TRBD1 (6 bases). V gave up 7 bases and J gave up 4 bases, with 11 bases separating them. CDR3 length: 13 amino acids. Germline CDR1 reads SNHLY; CDR2 reads FYNNEI. The CDR3 here is CASIQGLNQPQHF. CDR3 in DNA: TGTGCCAGCATACAGGGATTGAATCAGCCCCAGCATTTT.

This clonotype was seen at least ten times. The genes are TRBV30 and TRBJ1-2; 7 bases are a match to TRBD1. CDR1 is GTSNPN and CDR2 is SVGIG in the germline V gene (reference sequence). J was trimmed by 7 bases and V by 7 bases; bases with no gene match: 3. The CDR3 has 10 residues. The CDR3 sequence: CASWTGGYTF. CDR3 bases: TGTGCCTCCTGGACAGGTGGCTACACCTTC.

This clonotype was detected many times. CDR3 DNA sequence: TGCGCCAGCAGCTGGGGCACCGGGGAGCTGTTTTTT. It encodes CASSWGTGELFF. The chain couples TRBV5-1 to TRBJ2-2, with D uncertain. V lost 3 bases and J lost 4, with 4 bases in between. The CDR3 is 12 amino acids. CDR1 SGHRS and CDR2 YFSETQ come from the germline V gene.

This clonotype came up many times. The chain has TRBV28 and TRBJ2-7, with D maybe TRBD1 (5 bases). Trimming pared 10 bases from V and 0 bases from J, leaving 13 bases between. Germline V CDR1 and CDR2: MDHEN, SYDVKM. This CDR3 region has 13 residues. The DNA of the CDR3 is TGTGCCATCTACGACAGCAGCTCCTACGAGCAGTACTTC. Residues: CAIYDSSSYEQYF.

Only a few counts were recorded for this clonotype. This sequence joins TRBV12-3 or TRBV12-4 and TRBJ2-7, with no clear D. The CDR3 runs to 15 residues. V lost 6 bases and J 1 base, leaving 16 bases between the germline ends. CDR3 loop: CASSPGPTPSYEQYF. In DNA, the CDR3 is TGTGCCAGCAGCCCCGGGCCGACGCCTTCCTACGAGCAGTACTTC.

This clonotype was observed many times. The gene calls are TRBV12-3 or TRBV12-4 and TRBJ1-2; D may be TRBD1 (6 bases). Trimming removed 0 bases from V and 7 bases from J, with 12 bases in between. The CDR3 has 14 residues. CDR3 amino acids: CASSLARTASGYTF. The CDR3 coding sequence is TGTGCCAGCAGTTTAGCGCGGACAGCTTCTGGCTACACCTTC.

At least ten counts were recorded for this clonotype. The chain uses TRBV19 and TRBJ2-7; 7 bases agree with TRBD2. CDR3 length: 14 amino acids. Germline trimming cut 7 bases from V and 6 bases from J; bases unmatched to any gene: 12. Germline V gene sequence: CDR1 LNHDA, CDR2 SQIVND (reference sequence). The CDR3 loop reads CASTPGSGIAEQYF. The CDR3 DNA is TGTGCCAGTACTCCTGGGAGCGGGATCGCCGAGCAGTACTTC.

This clonotype was found many times. CDR3 nucleotides: TGCAGTGGGACCGTTAATTCCTACGAGCAGTACTTC. Its protein is CSGTVNSYEQYF. V gene TRBV20-1 combines with J gene TRBJ2-7; D unclear. There are 12 residues in the CDR3. V lost 7 bases to trimming and J lost 1 base, with 11 bases between them. Germline loops: CDR1 DFQATT, CDR2 SNEGSKA (reference sequence).

This clonotype has ten or more counts. This sequence joins TRBV5-1 and TRBJ1-2; possibly TRBD1 for D (5 bases). Deletions cut 4 bases from V and 1 base from J, with 11 bases between. The CDR3 loop spans 14 amino acids. CDR1 and CDR2 from the germline V gene are SGHRS and YFSETQ. The CDR3 region is CASSPRQNNYGYTF. CDR3 nucleotide sequence: TGCGCCAGCAGCCCACGACAGAATAACTATGGCTACACCTTC. Combining the CDR3 with reference TRBV5-1 and TRBJ1-2 gives the whole variable domain KAGVTQTPRYLIKTRGQQVTLSCSPISGHRSVSWYQQTPGQGLQFLFEYFSETQRNKGNFPGRFSGRQFSNSRSEMNVSTLELGDSALYLCASSPRQNNYGYTFGSGTRLTVV.